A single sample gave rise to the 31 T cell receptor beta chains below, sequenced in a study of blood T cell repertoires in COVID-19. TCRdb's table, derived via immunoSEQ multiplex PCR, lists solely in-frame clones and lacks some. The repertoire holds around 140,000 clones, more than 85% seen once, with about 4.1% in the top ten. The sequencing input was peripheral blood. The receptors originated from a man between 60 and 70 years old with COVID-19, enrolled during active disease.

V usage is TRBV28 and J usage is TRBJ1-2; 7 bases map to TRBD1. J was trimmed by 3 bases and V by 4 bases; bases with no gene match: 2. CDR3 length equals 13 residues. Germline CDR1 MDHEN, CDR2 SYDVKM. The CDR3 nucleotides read TGTGCCAGCAGTTCCACAGGGGACTATGGCTACACCTTC. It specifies CASSSTGDYGYTF.

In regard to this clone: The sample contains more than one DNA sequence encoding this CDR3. Here the CDR3 DNA reads TGCGCCAGCTCGCTAGCGGGGGACACAGATACGCAGTATTTT. Translating it yields CASSLAGDTDTQYF. The rearrangement uses TRBV5-1 and TRBJ2-3; 10 bases map to TRBD2. V was pared by 7 bases and J by 2 bases, with 4 bases of the junction left unmatched. CDR1 and CDR2 (germline): SGHRS, YFSETQ. CDR3 length: 14 amino acids.

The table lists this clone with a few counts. This chain's CDR3 is CASSYRQRNYEQYF. CDR3 nucleotides: TGTGCCAGCAGTTACCGACAGAGAAACTACGAGCAGTACTTC. The rearrangement joins TRBV6-5 to TRBJ2-7, with D tentatively TRBD1 (5 bases). This CDR3 contains 14 residues. Trimming left V 2 bases short and J 3 bases short, with 11 bases between. CDR1 is MNHEY, CDR2 SVGAGI, per germline.

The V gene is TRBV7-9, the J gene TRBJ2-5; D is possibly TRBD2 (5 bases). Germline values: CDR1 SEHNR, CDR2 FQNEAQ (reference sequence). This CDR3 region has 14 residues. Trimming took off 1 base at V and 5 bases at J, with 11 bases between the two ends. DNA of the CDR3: TGTGCCAGCAGCTTAGGTCTAGCCAGGGAGACCCAGTACTTC. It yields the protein CASSLGLARETQYF.

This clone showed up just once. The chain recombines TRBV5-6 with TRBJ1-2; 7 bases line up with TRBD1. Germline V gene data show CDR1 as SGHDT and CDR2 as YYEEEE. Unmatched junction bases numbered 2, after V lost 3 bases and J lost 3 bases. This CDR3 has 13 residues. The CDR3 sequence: CASSYGQDYGYTF. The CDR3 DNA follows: TGTGCCAGCAGCTACGGACAGGACTATGGCTACACCTTC.

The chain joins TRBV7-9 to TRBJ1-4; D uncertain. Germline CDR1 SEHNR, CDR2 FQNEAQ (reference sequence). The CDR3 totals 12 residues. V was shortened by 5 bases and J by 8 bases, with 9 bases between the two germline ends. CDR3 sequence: CASSIREEKLFF. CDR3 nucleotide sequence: TGTGCCAGCAGCATTCGAGAGGAAAAACTGTTTTTT.

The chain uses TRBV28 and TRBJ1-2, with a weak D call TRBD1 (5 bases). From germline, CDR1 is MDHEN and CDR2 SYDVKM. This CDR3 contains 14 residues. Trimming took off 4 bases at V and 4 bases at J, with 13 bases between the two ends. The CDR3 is CASSYNTGLYGYTF. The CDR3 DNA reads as TGTGCCAGCAGTTATAACACGGGACTCTATGGCTACACCTTC.

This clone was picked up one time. CDR3 in amino acids: CASSQAGRGVPRQPQHF. The CDR3 DNA follows: TGCGCCAGCAGCCAAGCGGGACGCGGGGTCCCCCGTCAGCCCCAGCATTTT. The chain is built from TRBV4-1 and TRBJ1-5; D perhaps matches TRBD1 (5 bases). V was cut by 1 base and J by 6 bases, with 19 bases left in between. The CDR3 spans 17 residues. Germline V lookup: CDR1 MGHRA, CDR2 YSYEKL.

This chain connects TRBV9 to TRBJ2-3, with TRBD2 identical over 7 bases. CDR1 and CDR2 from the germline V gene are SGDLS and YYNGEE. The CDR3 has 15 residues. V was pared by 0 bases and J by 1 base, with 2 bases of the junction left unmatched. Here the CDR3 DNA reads TGTGCCAGCAGCGTAGGCCTAGCGGGCACAGATACGCAGTATTTT. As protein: CASSVGLAGTDTQYF.

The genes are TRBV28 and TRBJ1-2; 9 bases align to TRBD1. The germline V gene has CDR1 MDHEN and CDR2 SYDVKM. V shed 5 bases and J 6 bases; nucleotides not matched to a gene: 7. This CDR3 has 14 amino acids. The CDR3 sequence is CASSINRGLNGYTF. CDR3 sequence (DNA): TGTGCCAGCAGTATAAACAGGGGGCTTAATGGCTACACCTTC.

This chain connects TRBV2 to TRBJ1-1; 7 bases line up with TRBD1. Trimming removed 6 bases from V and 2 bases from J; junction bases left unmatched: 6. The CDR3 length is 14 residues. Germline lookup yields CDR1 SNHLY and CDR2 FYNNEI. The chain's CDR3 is CASSPRTGNTEAFF. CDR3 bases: TGTGCCAGCAGCCCGAGGACAGGCAACACTGAAGCTTTCTTT.

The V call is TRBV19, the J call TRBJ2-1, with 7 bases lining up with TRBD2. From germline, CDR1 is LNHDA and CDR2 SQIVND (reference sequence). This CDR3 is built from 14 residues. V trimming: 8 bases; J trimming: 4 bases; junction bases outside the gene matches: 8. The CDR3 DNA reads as TGTGCCAGTGTCTCCCCTAGCGGTTACAATGAGCAGTTCTTC. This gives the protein CASVSPSGYNEQFF.

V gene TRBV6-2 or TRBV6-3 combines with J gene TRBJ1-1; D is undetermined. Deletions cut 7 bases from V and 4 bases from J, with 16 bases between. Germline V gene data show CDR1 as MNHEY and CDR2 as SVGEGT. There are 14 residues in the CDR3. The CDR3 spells CASIPAGFFTEAFF. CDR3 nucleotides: TGTGCCAGCATCCCGGCGGGATTTTTCACTGAAGCTTTCTTT.

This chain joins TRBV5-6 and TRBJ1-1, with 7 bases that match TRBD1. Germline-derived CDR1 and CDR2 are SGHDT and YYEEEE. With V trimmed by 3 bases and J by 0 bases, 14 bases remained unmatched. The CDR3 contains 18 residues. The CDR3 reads CASSYLSDRGLLNTEAFF. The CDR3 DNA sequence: TGTGCCAGCAGCTACCTAAGTGATAGGGGGCTTTTGAACACTGAAGCTTTCTTT.

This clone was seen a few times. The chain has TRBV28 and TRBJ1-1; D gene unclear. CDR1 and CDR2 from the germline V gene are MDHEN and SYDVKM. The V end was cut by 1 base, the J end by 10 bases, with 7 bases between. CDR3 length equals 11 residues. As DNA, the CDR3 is TGTGCCAGCAGTTTATTATCTTCAGCTTTCTTT. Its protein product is CASSLLSSAFF. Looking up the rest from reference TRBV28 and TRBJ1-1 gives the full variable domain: DVKVTQSSRYLVKRTGEKVFLECVQDMDHENMFWYRQDPGLGLRLIYFSYDVKMKEKGDIPEGYSVSREKKERFSLILESASTNQTSMYLCASSLLSSAFFGQGTRLTVV.

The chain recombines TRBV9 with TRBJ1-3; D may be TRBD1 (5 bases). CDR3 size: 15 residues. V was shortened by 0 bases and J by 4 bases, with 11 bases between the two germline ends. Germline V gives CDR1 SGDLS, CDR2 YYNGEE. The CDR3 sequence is CASSVATDTGNTIYF. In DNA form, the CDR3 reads TGTGCCAGCAGCGTAGCTACGGACACGGGAAACACCATATATTTT.

The CDR3: CASSRVPPPSTDTQYF. For the CDR3, the DNA is TGTGCCAGTAGCCGAGTGCCGCCCCCGAGCACAGATACGCAGTATTTT. The rearrangement uses TRBV19 and TRBJ2-3; D call uncertain. The CDR3 runs 16 residues. V was clipped by 6 bases and J by 0 bases, with 16 bases between them. The germline V gene encodes CDR1 LNHDA and CDR2 SQIVND (reference sequence).

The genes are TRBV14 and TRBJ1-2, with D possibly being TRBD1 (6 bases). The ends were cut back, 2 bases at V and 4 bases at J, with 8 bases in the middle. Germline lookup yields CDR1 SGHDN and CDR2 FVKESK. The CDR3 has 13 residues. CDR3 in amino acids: CASSQLQGYGYTF. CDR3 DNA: TGTGCCAGCAGCCAATTACAGGGCTATGGCTACACCTTC.

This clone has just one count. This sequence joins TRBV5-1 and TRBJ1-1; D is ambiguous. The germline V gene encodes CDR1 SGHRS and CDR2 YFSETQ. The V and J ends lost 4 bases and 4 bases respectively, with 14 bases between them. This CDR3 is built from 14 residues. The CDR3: CASSDVRASTEAFF. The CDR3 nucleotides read TGCGCCAGCAGCGATGTGAGGGCAAGCACTGAAGCTTTCTTT.

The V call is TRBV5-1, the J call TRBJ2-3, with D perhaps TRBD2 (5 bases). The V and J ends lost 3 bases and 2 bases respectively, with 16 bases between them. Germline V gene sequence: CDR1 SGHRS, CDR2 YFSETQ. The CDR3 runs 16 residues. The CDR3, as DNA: TGCGCCAGCAGCTCGGGCCTAGCAGGTCCCACAGATACGCAGTATTTT. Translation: CASSSGLAGPTDTQYF.

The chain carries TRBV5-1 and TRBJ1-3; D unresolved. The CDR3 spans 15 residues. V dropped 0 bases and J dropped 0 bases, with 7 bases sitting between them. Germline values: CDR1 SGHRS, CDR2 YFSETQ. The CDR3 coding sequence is TGCGCCAGCAGCTTGGATGGCAGCTCTGGAAACACCATATATTTT. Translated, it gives CASSLDGSSGNTIYF.

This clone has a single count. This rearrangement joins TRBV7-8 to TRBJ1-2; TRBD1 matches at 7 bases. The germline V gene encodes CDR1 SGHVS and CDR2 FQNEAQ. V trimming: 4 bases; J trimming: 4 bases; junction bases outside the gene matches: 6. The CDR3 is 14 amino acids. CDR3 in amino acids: CASSSQGQSYGYTF. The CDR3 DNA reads TGTGCCAGCAGCTCCCAGGGACAGTCCTATGGCTACACCTTC.

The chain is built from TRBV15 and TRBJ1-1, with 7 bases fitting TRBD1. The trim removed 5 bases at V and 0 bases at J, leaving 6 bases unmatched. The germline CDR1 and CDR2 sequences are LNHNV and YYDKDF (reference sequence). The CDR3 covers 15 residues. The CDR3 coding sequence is TGTGCCACCAGCGGAGCAGGGGGAATGAACACTGAAGCTTTCTTT. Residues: CATSGAGGMNTEAFF.

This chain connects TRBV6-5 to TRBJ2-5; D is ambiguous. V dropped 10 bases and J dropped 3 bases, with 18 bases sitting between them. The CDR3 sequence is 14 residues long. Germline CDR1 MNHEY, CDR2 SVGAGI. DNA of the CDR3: TGTGCCACCTCGCTTCTGGGCGTTGAAGAGACCCAGTACTTC. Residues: CATSLLGVEETQYF.

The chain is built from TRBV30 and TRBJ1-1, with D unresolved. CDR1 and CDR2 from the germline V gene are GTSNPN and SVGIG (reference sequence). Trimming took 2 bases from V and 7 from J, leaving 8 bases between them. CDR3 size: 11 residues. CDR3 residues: CAWSSGNEAFF. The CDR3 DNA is TGTGCCTGGAGTAGCGGGAATGAAGCTTTCTTT.

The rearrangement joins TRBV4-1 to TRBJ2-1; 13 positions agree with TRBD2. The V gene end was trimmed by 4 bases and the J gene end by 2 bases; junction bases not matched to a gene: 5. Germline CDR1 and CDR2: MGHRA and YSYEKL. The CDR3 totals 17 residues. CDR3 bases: TGCGCCAGCAGCCCTAGGACTAGCGGGGGCCCCTACAATGAGCAGTTCTTC. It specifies CASSPRTSGGPYNEQFF.

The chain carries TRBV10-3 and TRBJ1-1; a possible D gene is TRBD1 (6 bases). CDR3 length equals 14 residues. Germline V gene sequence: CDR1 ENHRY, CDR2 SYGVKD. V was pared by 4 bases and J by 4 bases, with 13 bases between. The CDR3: CAISVGGEVTEAFF. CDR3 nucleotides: TGTGCCATCAGTGTAGGGGGGGAGGTCACTGAAGCTTTCTTT.

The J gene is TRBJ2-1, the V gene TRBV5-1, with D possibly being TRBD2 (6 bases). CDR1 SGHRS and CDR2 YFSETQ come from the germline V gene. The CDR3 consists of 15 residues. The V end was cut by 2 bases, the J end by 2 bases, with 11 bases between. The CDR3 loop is CASSFSGVPYNEQFF. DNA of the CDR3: TGCGCCAGCAGCTTCTCGGGGGTACCCTACAATGAGCAGTTCTTC.

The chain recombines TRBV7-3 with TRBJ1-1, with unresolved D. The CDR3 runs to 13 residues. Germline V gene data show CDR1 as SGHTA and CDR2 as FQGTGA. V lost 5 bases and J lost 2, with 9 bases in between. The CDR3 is CASSRQTNTEAFF. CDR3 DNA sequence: TGTGCCAGCAGCAGGCAGACAAACACTGAAGCTTTCTTT.

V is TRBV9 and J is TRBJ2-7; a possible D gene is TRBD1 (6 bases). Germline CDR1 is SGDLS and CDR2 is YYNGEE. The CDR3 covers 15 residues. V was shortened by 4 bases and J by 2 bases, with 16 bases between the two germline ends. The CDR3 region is CASSPRTDRTYEQYF. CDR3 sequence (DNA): TGTGCCAGCAGCCCTCGGACAGACCGTACCTACGAGCAGTACTTC. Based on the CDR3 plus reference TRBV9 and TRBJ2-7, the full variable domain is DSGVTQTPKHLITATGQRVTLRCSPRSGDLSVYWYQQSLDQGLQFLIQYYNGEERAKGNILERFSAQQFPDLHSELNLSSLELGDSALYFCASSPRTDRTYEQYFGPGTRLTVT.

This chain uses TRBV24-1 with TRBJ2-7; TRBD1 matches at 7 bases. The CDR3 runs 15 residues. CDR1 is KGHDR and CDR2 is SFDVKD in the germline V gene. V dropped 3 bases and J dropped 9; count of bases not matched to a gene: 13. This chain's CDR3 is CATSDTRDSPLPQYF. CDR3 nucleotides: TGTGCCACCAGTGATACCCGGGACAGTCCTCTGCCGCAGTACTTC.